This TCR beta chain stems from a study of regulatory T cells in long-lasting Graves disease. Overall study: Duration of antithyroid drug therapy among newly diagnosed Graves' patients was under 3 months.

To make TCR beta libraries, researchers used iRepertoire HTBI primers and Arm-PCR of CDR3 regions. In TCRdb, the multiplex PCR reads were re-called with MiXCR into one record per CDR3 protein. The sample consists of a few hundred thousand distinct CDR3 sequences, just over 20% of them appearing once. This clonotype was seen ten or more times. The antigen is unknown. The CDR3 is made up of 12 amino acids. V shed 11 bases and J shed 2 bases, with 11 bases lying between them. Looked up from germline, CDR1 is SNHLY and CDR2 is FYNNEI. Documented time point: newly diagnosed GD, antithyroid drugs for less than 3 months. RNA from PBMCs was the source of the TCR library. Study-level findings and limits: Preferential use of TRBV28, TRBJ1-2 and TRBJ2-5 was seen in persistent disease.

J is TRBJ2-3 and V is TRBV2; D is possibly TRBD2 (6 bases). The sample here was peripheral blood mononuclear cells (PBMCs), taken at new diagnosis, from a patient treated with antithyroid drugs. This clonotype was obtained from a female donor with Graves disease. The CDR3 nucleotides are TGTGCCGACGCGGGGACCACAGATACGCAGTATTTT. Amino acids: CADAGTTDTQYF.